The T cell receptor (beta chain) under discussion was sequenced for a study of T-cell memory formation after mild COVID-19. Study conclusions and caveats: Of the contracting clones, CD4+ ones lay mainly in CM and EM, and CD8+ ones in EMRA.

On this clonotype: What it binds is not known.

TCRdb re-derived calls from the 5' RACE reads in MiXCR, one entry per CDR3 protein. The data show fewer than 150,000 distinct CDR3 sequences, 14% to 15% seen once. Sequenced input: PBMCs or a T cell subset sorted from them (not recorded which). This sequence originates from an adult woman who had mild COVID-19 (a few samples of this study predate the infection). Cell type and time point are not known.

The CDR3 nucleotides are TGCGCCAGCAGCCCCACAGGGGGGCTGACAGGAGGCTACACCTTC. Its translation: CASSPTGGLTGGYTF. V and J are TRBV4-3 and TRBJ1-2; 8 bases align to TRBD1. CDR3 size: 15 residues. Germline assignment: CDR1 LGHNA and CDR2 YSLEER. With V trimmed by 4 bases and J by 8 bases, 12 bases remained unmatched.